Many counts were recorded for the clone carrying this T cell receptor beta chain. No antigen is known for it. This sample is drawn from a study of early T cells in non-severe SARS-CoV-2 infection. Turning to the study itself: Unsorted whole blood bulk RNA was sequenced, with unpaired chains.

The TCR library protocol attached unique molecular identifiers to the individual cDNA molecules. In TCRdb, the 5' RACE reads were re-called with MiXCR into one record per CDR3 protein. The table records fewer than 60,000 distinct CDR3 sequences, 10% to 15% of them present only once. Study-level findings and limits: The VDJdb matching leaned toward anti-spike CD8 responses and overlooked private and CD4 specificities.

Germline CDR1 is ENHRY and CDR2 is SYGVKD. Trimming took 8 bases from V and 3 from J, leaving 10 bases between them. The CDR3 extends over 12 amino acids. Sequencing used whole blood. The origin of this receptor is an adult who was a healthcare worker with PCR-confirmed SARS-CoV-2 infection or an uninfected control (not recorded which). This sequence joins TRBV10-3 and TRBJ2-5, with unresolved D. The CDR3 DNA reads TGTGCCATCGCCCCCCGGGAAGAGACCCAGTACTTC. Protein product: CAIAPREETQYF.